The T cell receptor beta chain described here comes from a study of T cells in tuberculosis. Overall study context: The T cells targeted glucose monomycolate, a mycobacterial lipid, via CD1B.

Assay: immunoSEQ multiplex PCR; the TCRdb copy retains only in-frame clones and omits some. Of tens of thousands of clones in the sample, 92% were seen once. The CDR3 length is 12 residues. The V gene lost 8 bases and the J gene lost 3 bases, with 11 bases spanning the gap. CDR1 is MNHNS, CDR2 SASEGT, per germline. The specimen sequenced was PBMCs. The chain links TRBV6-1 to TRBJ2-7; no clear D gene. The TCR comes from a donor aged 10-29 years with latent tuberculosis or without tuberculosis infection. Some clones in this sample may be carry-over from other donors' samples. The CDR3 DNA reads TGTGCCAGCGGGCACGAACTCTACGAGCAGTACTTC. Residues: CASGHELYEQYF.